This TCR beta chain emerged from a study of cytomegalovirus exposure and HLA in healthy donors. Study observations and caveats: In a later analysis, HLA-associated TCR beta chains were more clonally expanded than equally common others. The authors later found TCR association rates varying by HLA locus, with DRB1 most and HLA-C fewest. Later work associated fewer than 20,000 TCR beta sequences with HLA alleles at 0.05 false discovery rate.

A word on this clone: The antigen is unknown.

Amplification used 60 Vbeta primers and 13 Jbeta primers. TCRdb's copy holds only in-frame clones and misses some; the assay was immunoSEQ multiplex PCR. In the table there are roughly 180,000 clones, 60% to 80% of which are singletons. Per germline, CDR1 MDHEN and CDR2 SYDVKM. The CDR3 totals 16 residues. V lost 6 bases and J lost 8; bases outside the gene matches: 15. The V gene is TRBV28, the J gene TRBJ1-2, with 10 bases lining up with TRBD1. Sequenced input: PBMCs. This receptor was identified in a man in his fifties or sixties in good health and CMV-seropositive. The CDR3 nucleotides read TGTGCCAGCAGCCTAGACAGGGGGCTCTTCCTTTTGGGCTACACCTTC. This encodes CASSLDRGLFLLGYTF.